One and the same sample provided the 29 T cell receptor beta chains below, sequenced in a study of tumor and adjacent non-tumor tissue in lung cancer. TCRbeta libraries were built with three rounds of nested PCR, modified from ARM-PCR. TCRdb processed the multiplex PCR reads anew with MiXCR; each CDR3 protein has one entry. Of more than 60,000 distinct CDR3 sequences listed, roughly 80% are singletons. The template was RNA from unsorted bulk tissue. Sequencing was carried out using lung tumor tissue. The origin of the receptors is a woman in her fifties or sixties with non-small cell lung cancer.

This clonotype was counted many times. V and J are TRBV12-3 or TRBV12-4 and TRBJ2-6; no clear D gene. V was trimmed by 3 bases and J by 0 bases, leaving 6 bases between them. This CDR3 comprises 15 residues. CDR3 sequence reads: CASSFRVSGANVLTF. The CDR3 region has the DNA TGTGCCAGCAGTTTTCGGGTCTCTGGGGCCAACGTCCTGACTTTC.

As concerns this clonotype: A much larger clonotype is one base distant, so this may be a read error. The chain couples TRBV28 to TRBJ2-7, with D possibly being TRBD1 (5 bases). This CDR3 has 18 residues. Germline lookup yields CDR1 MDHEN and CDR2 SYDVKM. CDR3 bases: TGTGCCAGCACTTTAGGTGGTGTTGGGGCGGCCTTCTCCTACGAGCAGTACTTC. Translating it yields CASTLGGVGAAFSYEQYF. Full variable domain (rest looked up from reference TRBV28 and TRBJ2-7): DVKVTQSSRYLVKRTGEKVFLECVQDMDHENMFWYRQDPGLGLRLIYFSYDVKMKEKGDIPEGYSVSREKKERFSLILESASTNQTSMYLCASTLGGVGAAFSYEQYFGPGTRLTVT.

As for this clonotype: At one boundary the junction diverges from the germline segment, which might be a read error. The chain combines TRBV10-3 with TRBJ2-7; tentatively, D is TRBD1 (5 bases). CDR3 length: 15 amino acids. Germline V lookup: CDR1 ENHRY, CDR2 SYGVKD. For the CDR3, the DNA is TGTGCCATCAGTGAGTCGAGTGACAGAGGCTACGAGAAGTACTTC. Encoded protein: CAISESSDRGYEKYF.

With respect to this clonotype: Since a much larger clone is just one base distant, this may be a read error. V usage is TRBV2 and J usage is TRBJ2-7; 8 bases match TRBD2. The CDR3 covers 13 residues. Germline assignment: CDR1 SNHLY and CDR2 FYNNEI. CDR3 residues: CASSTGRAYEKYF. CDR3 coding DNA: TGTGCAAGCAGCACCGGGAGGGCTTACGAGAAGTACTTC. Looking up the rest from reference TRBV2 and TRBJ2-7 gives the full variable domain: EPEVTQTPSHQVTQMGQEVILRCVPISNHLYFYWYRQILGQKVEFLVSFYNNEISEKSEIFDDQFSVERPDGSNFTLKIRSTKLEDSAMYFCASSTGRAYEKYFGPGTRLTVT.

This clonotype was seen repeatedly, ten times or more. This chain links TRBV6-6 with TRBJ1-2, with D possibly TRBD1 on 6 matching bases. The CDR3 has 14 amino acids. With 5 bases removed from V and 5 bases from J, the gap between germline ends came to 15 bases. CDR1 MNHNY and CDR2 SVGAGI come from the germline V gene (reference sequence). The CDR3 DNA is TGTGCCAGCAGTATATCCTCGGACAGTTATGGCTACACCTTC. It encodes CASSISSDSYGYTF.

Concerning this clonotype: One junction end disagrees with the germline gene, perhaps due to a read error. As DNA, the CDR3 is TGTGCCAGCAATTTTCTTGGACAGAACACTGAAGCTCTCTTT. This codes for CASNFLGQNTEALF. The chain is built from TRBV12-3 or TRBV12-4 and TRBJ1-1; TRBD1 might be the D (6 bases). The CDR3 covers 14 residues.

This clonotype was picked up a small number of times. A much bigger clone sits one base away, suggesting this may be a read error. The chain uses TRBV28 and TRBJ1-4; no definite D call. Germline values: CDR1 MDHEN, CDR2 SYDVKM. The CDR3 has 12 residues. Trimming took 8 bases from V and 8 from J, leaving 12 bases between them. The CDR3 region is CASLTAGEKLFF. In DNA form, the CDR3 reads TGTGCCAGCTTGACCGCGGGCGAAAAACTGTTTTTT.

With respect to this clonotype: Being one base from a much bigger clone, this may be a read error. The rearrangement links TRBV20-1 to TRBJ1-2; D is uncertain. The CDR3 is 11 residues long. Germline-derived CDR1 and CDR2 are DFQATT and SNEGSKA (reference sequence). Trimming pared 7 bases from V and 5 bases from J, leaving 11 bases between. This CDR3 reads CSVSPGYGYTF. The CDR3 DNA sequence: TGCAGTGTCAGCCCTGGATATGGCTACACCTTC.

This clonotype came up a few times. Compared with germline, one end of the junction differs, possibly owing to a read error. V gene TRBV28 combines with J gene TRBJ1-4; D not certain. Per germline, CDR1 MDHEN and CDR2 SYDVKM. The CDR3 runs to 15 residues. CDR3 in amino acids: CTSRTLDRPFEKLFF. The CDR3 region has the DNA TGTACCAGCAGGACTCTAGATCGCCCATTTGAAAAACTGTTTTTT.

V usage is TRBV6-1 and J usage is TRBJ1-5; D is undetermined. Germline V gene sequence: CDR1 MNHNS, CDR2 SASEGT. V gave up 6 bases and J gave up 5 bases, with 17 bases separating them. The CDR3 totals 15 residues. CDR3 bases: TGTGCCAGCAGCTCTCGGGCGGAGGGTTATCAGCCCCAGCATTTT. Translated, it gives CASSSRAEGYQPQHF.

This clonotype was recorded many times. The CDR3 protein is CASSSGSANYGYTF. The CDR3 nucleotides are TGTGCCAGCAGTTCAGGATCGGCTAACTATGGCTACACCTTC. V gene TRBV6-6 combines with J gene TRBJ1-2; D uncertain. V lost 4 bases and J 0 bases, leaving 9 bases between the germline ends. The CDR3 loop spans 14 amino acids. CDR1 and CDR2 (germline): MNHNY, SVGAGI (reference sequence).

In the case of this clonotype: The junction does not match germline at one end; this may be a read error. The chain links TRBV6-5 to TRBJ2-1, with 8 positions matching TRBD2. Germline V gene lookup returns CDR1 MNHEY and CDR2 SVGAGI. The CDR3 sequence is 14 residues long. Written as DNA, the CDR3 is TGTGCCAACAGTTACGAGCGGGAGAGCCATGAGCAGTTCTTC. Translating it yields CANSYERESHEQFF.

On this clonotype itself: A much larger clone lies a single base off, so this may be a read error. This rearrangement joins TRBV28 to TRBJ1-1; D gene unclear. The germline V gene has CDR1 MDHEN and CDR2 SYDVKM. Trimming pared 6 bases from V and 3 bases from J, leaving 14 bases between. CDR3 length: 14 residues. This CDR3 is CASSPWMAYTEAFF. CDR3 in DNA: TGTGCCAGCAGCCCCTGGATGGCCTACACTGAAGCTTTCTTT.

Notes on this clonotype: No conserved phenylalanine or tryptophan is present at the end of the CDR3, so a read error is the likely explanation. The DNA is omitted, as the CDR3 cannot be located on it reliably, and the CDR3 follows TCRdb's listing. The rearrangement uses TRBV6-5 and TRBJ1-1; TRBD1, the table's D call, was not compared with the DNA. A total of 14 residues make up the CDR3, ends included. Germline-derived CDR1 and CDR2 are MNHEY and SVGAGI. The CDR3 region is CAGSYSRGAHETFS.

Concerning this clonotype itself: At one end the junction does not follow the germline gene, possibly because of a read error. The chain has TRBV11-2 and TRBJ2-1, with D perhaps given as TRBD1 or TRBD2 (5 bases each). This CDR3 spans 16 amino acids. Germline V gives CDR1 SGHAT, CDR2 FQNNGV. The CDR3 sequence: CAGSLGRFFSYNEQFF. The CDR3 DNA sequence: TGTGCCGGCAGCTTGGGACGGTTTTTCAGCTACAATGAGCAGTTCTTC.

This clonotype showed up many times. The genes are TRBV10-2 and TRBJ1-2, with 7 nucleotides matching TRBD1. V lost 0 bases, J lost 8 bases, and 12 bases stayed unmatched. The CDR3 contains 16 residues. The germline gives CDR1 WSHSY, CDR2 SAAADI. CDR3: CASSESRQGVGKGYTF. The CDR3 nucleotides are TGCGCCAGCAGTGAGTCGAGACAGGGAGTAGGAAAAGGCTACACCTTC.

Remarks on this clonotype: Without the conserved terminal phenylalanine or tryptophan, this CDR3 likely stems from a read error. This chain uses TRBV5-4 with TRBJ2-5; 12 nucleotides line up with TRBD2. The CDR3 is 15 amino acids. Germline V gives CDR1 SGHNT, CDR2 YYREEE (reference sequence). The CDR3 DNA reads TGTGCTAGCAACTTCGGACTAGCGGGGCAAGAGACCCAGTACTTA. Its translation: CASNFGLAGQETQYL.

A remark on this clonotype: It may be a read error: a sequence one base away is much more abundant. The chain employs TRBV5-1 and TRBJ2-5, with D hard to call. V dropped 1 base and J dropped 2 bases, with 12 bases sitting between them. This CDR3 contains 15 residues. CDR1 and CDR2 from the germline V gene are SGHRS and YFSETQ. DNA of the CDR3: TGCGCCAGCAGCTTGTTGGAGACCCCACAAGAGACCCAGTACTTC. Encoded protein: CASSLLETPQETQYF. The full variable domain, with the rest looked up from reference TRBV5-1 and TRBJ2-5, is KAGVTQTPRYLIKTRGQQVTLSCSPISGHRSVSWYQQTPGQGLQFLFEYFSETQRNKGNFPGRFSGRQFSNSRSEMNVSTLELGDSALYLCASSLLETPQETQYFGPGTRLLVL.

This clonotype was seen only once. A single base separates this from a much larger clone, so it may be a read error. This chain links TRBV20-1 with TRBJ1-1, with TRBD1 matching 8 bases. Germline V gene sequence: CDR1 DFQATT, CDR2 SNEGSKA (reference sequence). The CDR3 has 16 residues. The CDR3 region is CGARRGTGSLNTEAFF. The CDR3 DNA follows: TGCGGTGCTAGAAGGGGGACAGGCTCATTGAACACTGAAGCTTTCTTT.

This clonotype was seen at least ten times. The chain combines TRBV28 with TRBJ1-1, with D uncertain. CDR1 and CDR2 from the germline V gene are MDHEN and SYDVKM. Trimming removed 1 base from V and 5 bases from J, with 14 bases in between. The CDR3 runs to 15 residues. The CDR3: CASSLSAGDGTEAFF. The CDR3 nucleotides read TGTGCCAGCAGTTTATCAGCTGGGGATGGAACTGAAGCTTTCTTT.

As concerns this clonotype: At one of its ends the junction is not consistent with the germline gene, which may arise from a read error. The chain is built from TRBV7-9 and TRBJ1-1; D not certain. Per germline, CDR1 SEHNR and CDR2 FQNEAQ (reference sequence). CDR3 length: 13 residues. CDR3 in amino acids: CASSPITGAEALF. CDR3 DNA sequence: TGTGCCAGCAGCCCCATCACGGGCGCTGAAGCTCTCTTT. Based on the CDR3 plus reference TRBV7-9 and TRBJ1-1, the full variable domain is DTGVSQNPRHKITKRGQNVTFRCDPISEHNRLYWYRQTLGQGPEFLTYFQNEAQLEKSRLLSDRFSAERPKGSFSTLEIQRTEQGDSAMYLCASSPITGAEALFGQGTRLTVV.

This clonotype came up a few times. This chain connects TRBV24-1 to TRBJ1-2; D is perhaps TRBD1 (5 bases). Germline V gene lookup returns CDR1 KGHDR and CDR2 SFDVKD. Trimming took 4 bases from V and 3 from J, leaving 11 bases between them. The CDR3 is 14 amino acids. For the CDR3, the DNA is TGTGCCACCAGTGACCCGGACACGGACTATGGCTACACCTTC. It translates to CATSDPDTDYGYTF.

This clonotype was observed a few times. This chain links TRBV6-5 with TRBJ2-7, with 8 bases that match TRBD2. Germline V gives CDR1 MNHEY, CDR2 SVGAGI. This CDR3 spans 16 amino acids. The CDR3 region is CVSSYSGTRGLGEQYF. The CDR3 coding sequence is TGTGTTAGCAGTTACTCAGGGACTAGAGGGCTGGGGGAGCAGTACTTC.

Comment on this clonotype: At one boundary the junction diverges from the germline segment, which might be a read error. The chain combines TRBV11-2 with TRBJ2-1; D is ambiguous. The CDR3 is 16 residues long. Germline V gene lookup returns CDR1 SGHAT and CDR2 FQNNGV. The CDR3 region is CASSLDPLSTYNEHFF. CDR3 sequence (DNA): TGTGCCAGCAGCTTAGATCCTCTGTCCACCTACAATGAGCATTTCTTC. Looking up the rest from reference TRBV11-2 and TRBJ2-1 gives the full variable domain: EAGVAQSPRYKIIEKRQSVAFWCNPISGHATLYWYQQILGQGPKLLIQFQNNGVVDDSQLPKDRFSAERLKGVDSTLKIQPAKLEDSAVYLCASSLDPLSTYNEHFFGPGTRLTVL.

Concerning this clonotype: The conserved phenylalanine or tryptophan is not found at the CDR3 terminus, so this likely reflects a read error. The rearrangement uses TRBV29-1 and TRBJ2-1; maybe TRBD2 (6 bases). In germline, CDR1 is SQVTM, CDR2 ANQGSEA. The CDR3 spans 13 residues. Trimming cost V 5 bases and J 5 bases, with 13 bases left between them. As DNA, the CDR3 is TGCAGCGTTCTGAACGGGAGAAACAATGAGCAGTTCTTA. Translating gives CSVLNGRNNEQFL.

About this clonotype: With a much larger clone just one base away, this may be a read error. The chain uses TRBV20-1 and TRBJ1-2; D is unresolved. In germline, CDR1 is DFQATT, CDR2 SNEGSKA (reference sequence). The CDR3 runs 14 residues. The CDR3 DNA reads TGCAATGCTAGGGTGCGGGGAGGTAACTATGGCTACACCTTC. Amino acids: CNARVRGGNYGYTF.

The J gene is TRBJ2-5, the V gene TRBV6-5; D might be TRBD2 (5 bases). CDR3 size: 14 residues. Germline V gene data show CDR1 as MNHEY and CDR2 as SVGAGI. Trimming pared 2 bases from V and 14 bases from J, leaving 21 bases between. The CDR3 DNA follows: TGTGCCAGCAGTTACACCCCGAAGGGAGAGACCCGATACTTC. Its translation is CASSYTPKGETRYF.

As regards this clonotype: A read error is likely, as this CDR3 ends without the conserved phenylalanine or tryptophan. The DNA is omitted, as the CDR3 cannot be located on it reliably, and the CDR3 follows TCRdb's listing. The chain has TRBV5-6 and TRBJ2-4. CDR1 and CDR2 from the germline V gene are SGHDT and YYEEEE. The CDR3 is 12 amino acids in total, end residues counted. The CDR3 sequence: CASGLAKNIRYS.

The J gene is TRBJ1-2, the V gene TRBV12-3 or TRBV12-4; D remains ambiguous. CDR3 length: 13 amino acids. With 1 base removed from V and 10 bases from J, the gap between germline ends came to 13 bases. CDR3 in amino acids: CASSLVIVQVYTF. The DNA of the CDR3 is TGTGCCAGCAGTTTAGTAATCGTGCAGGTCTACACCTTC.